The 11 T cell receptor beta chains reported below all come from one sample, sequenced in a study of cytomegalovirus exposure and HLA in healthy donors. Researchers ran the PCR with 60 Vbeta and 13 Jbeta primers. Data came from immunoSEQ multiplex PCR; TCRdb stores just in-frame clones and leaves some out. The sample includes some 180,000 clones, 65% to 85% seen only once; the top ten take 2.5% to 3%. The sample comprised PBMCs. These receptors were collected from a female donor in good health and CMV-seronegative.

The chain couples TRBV10-3 to TRBJ1-4; D is undetermined. V was pared by 3 bases and J by 2 bases, with 13 bases between. This CDR3 contains 16 residues. The V gene's germline CDR1 is ENHRY and CDR2 SYGVKD. The DNA of the CDR3 is TGTGCCATCAGTGAAACCCCGGGTGCGACTAATGAAAAACTGTTTTTT. Its translation: CAISETPGATNEKLFF.

Turning to this clone: At the DNA level, this CDR3 is encoded by other sequences in the same sample as well. The chain joins TRBV9 to TRBJ2-7; 8 bases agree with TRBD1. This CDR3 contains 15 residues. CDR1 and CDR2 (germline): SGDLS, YYNGEE. V trimming: 1 base; J trimming: 2 bases; junction bases outside the gene matches: 5. The CDR3 nucleotides are TGTGCCAGCAGCGTAACCGGGACAGGAACCTACGAGCAGTACTTC. This codes for CASSVTGTGTYEQYF.

The V gene is TRBV9, the J gene TRBJ1-6; TRBD1 matches 9 bases. Germline V gives CDR1 SGDLS, CDR2 YYNGEE. The CDR3 totals 14 residues. Germline trimming cut 3 bases from V and 7 bases from J; bases unmatched to any gene: 2. The CDR3 sequence: CASSAGTGNSPLHF. CDR3 sequence (DNA): TGTGCCAGCAGCGCCGGGACAGGGAATTCACCCCTCCACTTT.

The gene calls are TRBV29-1 and TRBJ2-2; TRBD1 matches at 8 bases. Per the germline V gene, CDR1 is SQVTM and CDR2 is ANQGSEA. The CDR3 loop spans 12 amino acids. Germline trimming cut 5 bases from V and 5 bases from J; bases unmatched to any gene: 1. The CDR3 bases are TGCAGCGTTTGGACAGGGACCGGGGAGCTGTTTTTT. Residues: CSVWTGTGELFF.

The CDR3 spells CASSPWTSGGENYEQYF. The CDR3 nucleotides are TGCGCCAGCAGCCCCTGGACTAGCGGGGGAGAGAACTACGAGCAGTACTTC. This rearrangement joins TRBV4-1 to TRBJ2-7, with 13 bases that match TRBD2. The CDR3 is 17 amino acids. The V and J ends lost 4 bases and 3 bases, in that order; junction bases with no gene match: 9. Germline values: CDR1 MGHRA, CDR2 YSYEKL.

V gene TRBV5-6 combines with J gene TRBJ1-2, with TRBD1 identical over 9 bases. After removal of 3 bases from V and 7 bases from J, the junction contained 13 bases not matched to a gene. The CDR3 extends over 16 amino acids. Germline CDR1 is SGHDT and CDR2 is YYEEEE. This CDR3 reads CASSSRRTGAMSGYTF. CDR3 bases: TGTGCCAGCAGCTCAAGACGGACAGGGGCGATGAGTGGCTACACCTTC.

The V gene is TRBV2, the J gene TRBJ2-1, with 11 bases that match TRBD1. The trim removed 6 bases at V and 7 bases at J, leaving 8 bases unmatched. The CDR3 loop spans 15 amino acids. Per germline, CDR1 SNHLY and CDR2 FYNNEI. This CDR3 is CASSRVGQGVNEQFF. DNA for the CDR3: TGTGCCAGCAGCAGAGTGGGACAGGGGGTTAATGAGCAGTTCTTC.

This clone was found once. The J gene is TRBJ1-1, the V gene TRBV5-6; possibly TRBD1 for D (6 bases). Trimming removed 1 base from V and 4 bases from J, with 17 bases in between. CDR1 SGHDT and CDR2 YYEEEE come from the germline V gene. The CDR3 loop spans 16 amino acids. The CDR3 is CASSLKGEAGGTEAFF. CDR3 coding DNA: TGTGCCAGCAGCTTGAAGGGGGAGGCGGGAGGCACTGAAGCTTTCTTT.

CDR3 region: CASSLTGQGLVAGEQYF. CDR3 sequence (DNA): TGTGCCAGCAGCTTAACGGGACAGGGGCTGGTGGCAGGCGAGCAGTACTTC. The chain links TRBV11-2 to TRBJ2-7; 10 bases fit TRBD1. The trim removed 2 bases at V and 6 bases at J, leaving 13 bases unmatched. CDR3 length: 17 amino acids. Germline loops: CDR1 SGHAT, CDR2 FQNNGV.

The chain uses TRBV19 and TRBJ2-7, with TRBD1 as a possible D gene (6 bases). The V end lost 4 bases, the J end lost 3 bases, and 10 bases lay between the germline ends. CDR3 length equals 13 residues. Looked up from germline, CDR1 is LNHDA and CDR2 is SQIVND (reference sequence). CDR3 region: CASSSNRVYEQYF. The CDR3 DNA reads TGTGCCAGTAGTAGTAACAGGGTCTACGAGCAGTACTTC. The full variable domain, completed using reference TRBV19 and TRBJ2-7, is DGGITQSPKYLFRKEGQNVTLSCEQNLNHDAMYWYRQDPGQGLRLIYYSQIVNDFQKGDIAEGYSVSREKKESFPLTVTSAQKNPTAFYLCASSSNRVYEQYFGPGTRLTVT.

The chain employs TRBV5-4 and TRBJ2-3; possible D gene TRBD1, 5 bases. Trimming pared 1 base from V and 0 bases from J, leaving 9 bases between. The CDR3 spans 15 residues. CDR1 is SGHNT and CDR2 is YYREEE in the germline V gene (reference sequence). The DNA of the CDR3 is TGTGCCAGCAGCTTGTTTGCAGGGAGCACAGATACGCAGTATTTT. Its translation: CASSLFAGSTDTQYF.